The sequence of this TCR beta chain was determined in a study of T cells after yellow fever vaccination. Points from the study as a whole: The secondary response peaked faster, at day 5 versus 15, but was weaker. Boosting was followed by the reappearance of most primary-vaccination clones (under 97% CD4, 85% to 90% CD8).

Germline V gene sequence: CDR1 DFQATT, CDR2 SNEGSKA (reference sequence). The CDR3 is 12 residues long. V was clipped by 5 bases and J by 6 bases, with 11 bases between them. Details on this clonotype: Its cognate antigen is unknown.

TCR cDNA was made by 5'RACE template switching, adding a universal primer site and UMIs. Each CDR3 protein is one row after TCRdb ran MiXCR on the 5' RACE reads. The sample carries 340,000 or so distinct CDR3 sequences, around 12% recorded once. This rearrangement joins TRBV20-1 to TRBJ2-1; D is ambiguous. The origin of this receptor is a man between 18 and 29 years old who received the YFV17D yellow fever vaccine. Specimen: CD4+ T cells sorted from PBMCs, collected 15 days after the yellow fever booster vaccination. CDR3 DNA sequence: TGCAGTGCTCCCCGGTTCAGCAATGAGCAGTTCTTC. Translating gives CSAPRFSNEQFF.